These T cell receptor beta chains were read from a single sample in a study of T-cell reconstitution after alpha-beta-depleted transplantation in children. In TCRdb, the PCR reads were re-called with MiXCR into one record per CDR3 protein. The table has about 410,000 distinct CDR3 sequences, roughly 20% seen once. Sequencing used PBMCs from the stem cell graft donor, obtained from the stem cell graft. The receptors originated from a human donor who donated a stem cell graft to a child with acute myeloid leukemia. CDR3s include the opening cysteine and the closing phenylalanine or tryptophan. A D gene is named only where the DNA matches it firmly. Expanded clones are given a class, and other clones once, few, many or no size at all.

J gene | clone size | V gene | D gene | CDR3 protein | CDR3 DNA
TRBJ2-7 | few | TRBV5-6 | NA | CASSRRTGEINEQYF | TGTGCCAGCAGCCGAAGAACGGGAGAGATCAACGAGCAGTACTTC
TRBJ1-1 | few | TRBV7-9 | TRBD1 | CASSPEGATEAFF | TGTGCCAGCAGCCCAGAGGGGGCTACTGAAGCTTTCTTT
TRBJ2-7 | NA | TRBV27 | NA | CASSLTLSAEQYF | TGTGCCAGCAGTTTAACGCTGAGTGCTGAGCAGTACTTC
TRBJ2-1 | NA | TRBV7-9 | TRBD2 | CASRSSGRAIDNEQFF | TGTGCCAGCAGATCTAGCGGGAGGGCAATCGACAATGAGCAGTTCTTC
TRBJ2-1 | few | TRBV20-1 | TRBD2 | CSARERRGSSYNEQFF | TGCAGTGCTAGAGAACGGCGGGGGAGCTCCTACAATGAGCAGTTCTTC
TRBJ1-4 | NA | TRBV4-1 | TRBD1 | CASSQVGGQGGEKLFF | TGCGCCAGCAGCCAAGTAGGGGGACAGGGAGGAGAAAAACTGTTTTTT
TRBJ2-2 | few | TRBV20-1 | TRBD2 | CSARGRETGTGELFF | TGCAGTGCTAGAGGGCGGGAGACGGGCACCGGGGAGCTGTTTTTT
TRBJ2-7 | NA | TRBV5-1 | TRBD2 | CASSLRGLGSYEQYF | TGCGCCAGCAGCCTGCGGGGACTAGGATCCTACGAGCAGTACTTC
TRBJ1-1 | few | TRBV27 | TRBD1 | CASSLHQSQGGLDF | TGTGCCAGCAGTTTACACCAATCCCAGGGGGGCCTCGACTTT
TRBJ2-3 | few | TRBV24-1 | NA | CATSEYVGGGHTDTQYF | TGTGCCACCAGTGAGTACGTCGGAGGGGGCCACACAGATACGCAGTATTTT
TRBJ2-5 | few | TRBV5-1 | TRBD1 | CASSTGTGLQETQYF | TGCGCCAGCAGCACCGGGACAGGGCTACAAGAGACCCAGTACTTC
TRBJ1-5 | few | TRBV5-1 | NA | CASSLGEGGQPQHF | TGCGCCAGCAGCTTGGGGGAGGGAGGACAGCCCCAGCATTTT
TRBJ2-3 | few | TRBV11-2 | NA | CASSHTDGLKYTDTQYF | TGTGCCAGCAGTCACACCGACGGATTAAAATACACAGATACGCAGTATTTT
TRBJ1-5 | few | TRBV10-2 | NA | CASSESNQPQHF | TGCGCCAGCAGTGAGTCGAATCAGCCCCAGCATTTT
TRBJ2-1 | few | TRBV7-2 | TRBD1 | CASSLSSWDSGYNEQFF | TGTGCCAGCAGCTTATCCAGCTGGGACAGCGGCTACAATGAGCAGTTCTTC
TRBJ2-7 | few | TRBV28 | TRBD2 | CASTRGTSGSHEQYF | TGTGCCAGCACCCGTGGGACTAGCGGGAGCCACGAGCAGTACTTC